This T cell receptor (beta chain) originates from a study of blood T cell repertoires in COVID-19. Study-level information: Both acute and convalescent COVID-19 samples were obtained from the United States, Italy and Spain. PBMCs, B-cell-depleted T cells, or T cells were the source of the cDNA or gDNA that made up the material.

Authors' analysis steps: Nucleated cell counts were estimated from reference gene primer amplification. The protocol was immunoSEQ multiplex PCR, while the TCRdb copy is restricted to in-frame clones and leaves out a portion. Clone size and the V and J calls come from that table; the DNA yielded D and trimming. The sample shows about 330,000 clones, around 87% of them seen only once. V gave up 0 bases and J gave up 3 bases; unmatched junction bases: 3. This CDR3 is 16 amino acids long. CDR1 and CDR2 from the germline V gene are LGHNA and YSLEER. The sequencing sample was made of peripheral blood. The receptor was derived from a woman aged 50 to 60 with active or convalescent COVID-19. The V and J genes are TRBV4-3 and TRBJ2-1, with 9 nucleotides matching TRBD2. CDR3 protein: CASSQEATSGYNEQFF. The CDR3 DNA is TGCGCCAGCAGCCAAGAGGCGACTAGCGGCTACAATGAGCAGTTCTTC.